Listed here is a single T cell receptor beta chain. The entry originates in a study of blood T cell repertoires in COVID-19. Assay used: immunoSEQ multiplex PCR; TCRdb lists only in-frame clones, some missing. The table lists 60,000 to 75,000 clones, over 75% of them singletons. The CDR3 totals 11 residues. Germline CDR1 and CDR2: SGHRS and YFSETQ. Between the trimmed V and J ends, which lost 4 bases and 8 bases, there was a span of 7 bases. This chain connects TRBV5-1 to TRBJ2-1; D is ambiguous. Sequences were obtained from peripheral blood. This receptor was obtained from a human donor in a cohort sampled during active COVID-19. The CDR3 region has the DNA TGCGCCAGCAGCCGGGTCGATGAGCAGTTCTTC. It encodes CASSRVDEQFF.